This T cell receptor (beta chain) was captured by sequencing in a study of T-cell memory formation after mild COVID-19. At the level of the study: Clustering of TCRs was largely donor specific. Study outcomes and limitations: Within pre-infection memory, some responding clones were found, suggesting cross-reactive memory joined.

Germline CDR1 is MNHEY and CDR2 is SVGAGI. The CDR3 is made up of 15 amino acids. The V and J ends lost 5 bases and 2 bases, in that order; junction bases with no gene match: 3. This clonotype has just a few counts. Its antigen is as yet unknown. Each CDR3 protein gets one entry after TCRdb re-called the 5' RACE reads with MiXCR. The sample has under 450,000 distinct CDR3 sequences, under 25% seen once; the top ten hold around 12%. What was sequenced was PBMCs or a T cell subset sorted from them (not recorded which). The genes are TRBV6-5 and TRBJ1-3, with 10 positions matching TRBD1. The source is an adult woman who had mild COVID-19 (a few samples of this study predate the infection). Cell type and time point are not known. The CDR3 protein is CASSQGQGAGNTIYF. CDR3 sequence (DNA): TGTGCCAGCAGTCAAGGACAGGGGGCTGGAAACACCATATATTTT.